This is a list of T cell receptor beta chains from one sample in a study of regulatory T cells in long-lasting Graves disease. TCRdb used MiXCR to reprocess the multiplex PCR reads, holding one entry per CDR3 protein. The data contain 700,000 or so distinct CDR3 sequences, about 30% of them seen just once; the ten biggest clones take up roughly 41%. Material: peripheral blood mononuclear cells (PBMCs), obtained when the disease was refractory, from a patient treated with antithyroid drugs. The receptors derive from a female donor with Graves disease. Both conserved end residues are trimmed from each CDR3. Each record gives: clone size, V gene, J gene, CDR3 protein. For some rows the clone size is stated as once, few or many, or as a class when expanded; others skip it.

NA	TRBV19	TRBJ1-5	ASSIFIGISSNQPQH
NA	TRBV16	TRBJ1-5	ASIKERGGPQH
NA	TRBV12-3/TRBV12-4	TRBJ2-1	ASSLVGDEQF
many	TRBV28	TRBJ1-1	ASSLSYRGTEAF
few	TRBV28	TRBJ1-1	ASSPPQRNTEAF
NA	TRBV6-1	TRBJ2-2	ASTRRPNTGELF
NA	TRBV2	TRBJ2-1	ASSEGQWVTNEQF
few	TRBV12-3/TRBV12-4	TRBJ1-5	ASSLSGFSGNQPQH
NA	TRBV2	TRBJ2-5	ASSGLVQETQY
NA	TRBV30	TRBJ1-2	AWRAGDGYT
many	TRBV11-2	TRBJ2-2	ASSQTGTGELF
many	TRBV5-1	TRBJ1-1	ASSQQGNTEAF
NA	TRBV6-1	TRBJ1-1	ASSEGGVRENGTEAF
NA	TRBV2	TRBJ2-3	ATTGPGTDTQY
few	TRBV12-3/TRBV12-4	TRBJ1-3	ASSLSGQLNTIY
NA	TRBV5-6	TRBJ2-4	ASSWDGVKNIQY
few	TRBV2	TRBJ1-6	ASKKGSHSYNSPLH
many	TRBV5-5	TRBJ2-7	ASSPGLAATYEQY
NA	TRBV20-1	TRBJ2-5	SARETSGRAYETQY
NA	TRBV6-1	TRBJ1-1	ASRLRQGGTEAF
NA	TRBV6-5	TRBJ1-1	ASSFDDRVSEAF
NA	TRBV27	TRBJ2-5	ASNTVDRAYQETQY
NA	TRBV4-1	TRBJ1-6	ASSQEVRGSPLH
NA	TRBV28	TRBJ2-7	ASSPGTLSAYEQY
many	TRBV27	TRBJ1-2	ASSLNRERNYGYT
NA	TRBV4-1	TRBJ1-4	ASSQGQGRGEKLF
NA	TRBV5-5	TRBJ2-7	ASSLQTSRDEQY
NA	TRBV6-5	TRBJ1-1	ASSYHKQGANTEAF
NA	TRBV7-9	TRBJ2-5	ASSQQARETQY
NA	TRBV10-3	TRBJ1-1	AISGPQGNTEAF
NA	TRBV30	TRBJ2-7	AWSPHYEQY
NA	TRBV20-1	TRBJ2-2	SALGWGADTGELF
few	TRBV11-1	TRBJ2-1	ASSLKGFSGSYNEQF
NA	TRBV10-2	TRBJ1-3	ASGPSGNTIY
many	TRBV28	TRBJ1-5	ASSKGQPQH
NA	TRBV20-1	TRBJ2-7	SARDKLASTYEQY
few	TRBV12-3/TRBV12-4	TRBJ2-6	ASRFSGANVLT
NA	TRBV12-3/TRBV12-4	TRBJ2-1	ASSRGVARDNEQF
NA	TRBV6-1	TRBJ1-2	ASRDTGSTNYGYT
few	TRBV12-5	TRBJ2-2	ASGPGTSTGELF
NA	TRBV18	TRBJ1-1	ASSPKTGYTEAF
few	TRBV6-9	TRBJ2-7	ASSSRGAGGPEQY
few	TRBV30	TRBJ1-5	AWSVGSSNQPQH
NA	TRBV6-5	TRBJ1-1	ASSYSVGEAF
few	TRBV7-3	TRBJ2-5	ASSLQGNGETQY
NA	TRBV28	TRBJ1-5	ASSHGRGLHQPQH
NA	TRBV19	TRBJ1-5	ASHPPRLDGYSNQPQH
once	TRBV19	TRBJ1-2	ASARQTNGYT
NA	TRBV7-9	TRBJ2-5	ASSLNDGTRETQY
few	TRBV12-3/TRBV12-4	TRBJ1-5	ASSNRLSNQPQH
NA	TRBV5-1	TRBJ1-1	ASSLASGATEAF
few	TRBV27	TRBJ2-7	ATRSDPEQY
NA	TRBV10-3	TRBJ2-7	AILRESFYEQY
many	TRBV28	TRBJ2-7	ASIGAGGSYEQY